The sequence of this T cell receptor (beta chain) was determined in a study of T-cell reconstitution after alpha-beta-depleted transplantation in children. General study results and limits: Surviving recipient cells, namely T cells and thymic progenitors, were the source of high day-60 TCRbeta diversity in some patients. After one year, T-cell counts and TCRbeta diversity mostly came from new T cells. It was reported that alpha-beta T cells came from several hundred expanded graft clones (about two months after transplant).

In this sample, this clonotype turned up a few times. Its antigen remains unknown. CDR1 MDHEN and CDR2 SYDVKM come from the germline V gene. The CDR3 is 14 residues long. V shed 5 bases, J shed 10 bases, and the junction held 11 bases outside the gene matches. A library of TCRbeta sequences, prepared with unique molecular identifiers, was generated. TCRdb processed the PCR reads anew with MiXCR; each CDR3 protein has one entry. In the table there are fewer than 450,000 distinct CDR3 sequences, about a sixth of which are singletons. The TCR sequence derives from a male patient under 10 years old who had a stem cell transplant for acute lymphoblastic leukemia, so the T cells may come from the graft donor. This sample comprised PBMCs, mostly from graft donor cells, obtained 360 days after TCRalphabeta/CD19-depleted stem cell transplant. The chain employs TRBV28 and TRBJ2-7; 10 bases match TRBD1. The CDR3 DNA is TGTGCCAGCAGTCCCGGACAGGGGGGGCAACGACAGTACTTC. Encoded protein: CASSPGQGGQRQYF.